The clone carrying this T cell receptor (beta chain) was observed many times. The sample comes from a study of CD8 T cells in ankylosing spondylitis. V lost 1 base and J 1 base, leaving 4 bases between the germline ends. Germline lookup yields CDR1 SQVTM and CDR2 ANQGSEA. CDR3 size: 13 residues. MiXCR was run by TCRdb on the 5' RACE reads, yielding one entry per CDR3 protein. The sample lists 250,000 to 300,000 distinct CDR3 sequences; about 20% were seen once. Material for sequencing was blood, either unsorted or a sorted T cell fraction (not recorded which). The clonotype originates from a male donor with ankylosing spondylitis or in good health (not recorded which). The chain carries TRBV29-1 and TRBJ2-2, with D hard to call. In DNA form, the CDR3 reads TGCAGCGTTGAAGCAGGGAACACCGGGGAGCTGTTTTTT. Translation: CSVEAGNTGELFF.